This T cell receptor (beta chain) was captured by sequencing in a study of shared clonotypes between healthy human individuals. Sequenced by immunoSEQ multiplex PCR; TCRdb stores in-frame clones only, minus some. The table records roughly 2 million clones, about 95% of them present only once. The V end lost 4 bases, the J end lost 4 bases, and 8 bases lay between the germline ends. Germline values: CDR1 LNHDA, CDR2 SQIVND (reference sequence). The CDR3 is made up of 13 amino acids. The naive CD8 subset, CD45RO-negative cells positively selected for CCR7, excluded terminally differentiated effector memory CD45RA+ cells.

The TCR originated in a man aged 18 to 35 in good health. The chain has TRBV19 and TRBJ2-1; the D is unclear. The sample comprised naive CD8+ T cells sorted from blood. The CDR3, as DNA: TGTGCCAGTAGTACGGACGGGTACAATGAGCAGTTCTTC. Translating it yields CASSTDGYNEQFF.